This is a list of T cell receptor beta chains from one sample in a study of blood T cells in healthy people across ages. Each CDR3 protein gets one entry after TCRdb re-called the 5' RACE reads with MiXCR. The repertoire includes over a million distinct CDR3 sequences, 35% to 55% of them detected once, and about 20% sits in the top ten. The sequenced sample was blood. The receptor source for this set is a woman aged 55-69 years in good health. CDR3s include the opening cysteine and the closing phenylalanine or tryptophan. The D gene is left open where the match is weak. Size values are once, few and many counts, or a class for expanded clones, and some rows have none.

clone_size	j_call	d_call	v_call	cdr3_length	cdr3_nt	cdr3_aa
.	TRBJ1-2	.	TRBV11-2	17	TGTGCCAGCAGCTTAATGCGACGGACAGTAGCTAACTATGGCTACACCTTC	CASSLMRRTVANYGYTF
.	TRBJ2-5	.	TRBV11-2	15	TGTGCCAGCAGCTTAGTGGGCAGTAATGGAGAGACCCAGTACTTC	CASSLVGSNGETQYF
many	TRBJ2-7	TRBD2	TRBV10-3	17	TGTGCCATCAGTGAGCCGGGACTAGCGGGAGCCTCCTACGAGCAGTACTTC	CAISEPGLAGASYEQYF
few	TRBJ1-1	.	TRBV4-2	19	TGTGCCAGCAGCCAAGTAATGCAGGGGCGGGGGGTGGGGGGCACTGAAGCTTTCTTT	CASSQVMQGRGVGGTEAFF
once	TRBJ1-5	TRBD1	TRBV6-1	20	TGTGCCAGCAGTACCTTAACCGGGACAGGGGGAATTATGGGCAATCAGCCCCAGCATTTT	CASSTLTGTGGIMGNQPQHF
.	TRBJ2-3	TRBD1	TRBV2	14	TGTGCCAGCAGTGGGGGACAGGTTGCAGATACGCAGTATTTT	CASSGGQVADTQYF
.	TRBJ2-6	.	TRBV20-1	14	TGCAGTGCTAGAGAAACCTCTGGGGCCAACGTCCAGACTTTC	CSARETSGANVQTF
.	TRBJ2-3	.	TRBV4-2	14	TGTGCCGGCAGCCAAGGTGGGAGTACAGATACGCAGTATTTT	CAGSQGGSTDTQYF
once	TRBJ1-1	.	TRBV25-1	13	TGTGCCAGCAGTCCTGTCTGGAACACTGAAACTTTCTTT	CASSPVWNTETFF
few	TRBJ2-3	.	TRBV4-2	18	TGTGCCAGCAGCCAGGCGTTCCCGGGCCAGGGATCCACAGATACGCAGTATTTT	CASSQAFPGQGSTDTQYF
.	TRBJ2-7	.	TRBV30	12	TGTGCCTGGAGTGTCCGGGACTACGAGCAGTACTTC	CAWSVRDYEQYF
.	TRBJ2-2	TRBD2	TRBV29-1	15	TGCAGCGTTGTAGCGGGAGGGCCGAGGTCCGGGGAGCTGTTTTTT	CSVVAGGPRSGELFF
.	TRBJ1-1	.	TRBV29-1	13	TGCAGCGTAGGTTTATCCCGGGACACTGAAGCTTTCTTT	CSVGLSRDTEAFF
few	TRBJ2-5	.	TRBV5-5	14	TGTGCCAGCAGCAGATTGACGATCCAAGAGACCCAGTACTTC	CASSRLTIQETQYF
.	TRBJ2-7	TRBD2	TRBV9	16	TGTGCCAGCAGCGACGGGGGCGGGAGGGGGTTCGCCGAGCAGTACTTC	CASSDGGGRGFAEQYF
.	TRBJ2-7	.	TRBV20-1	13	TGCAGTCCCCGGGACTTAAGCTCCTACGAGCAGTACTTC	CSPRDLSSYEQYF